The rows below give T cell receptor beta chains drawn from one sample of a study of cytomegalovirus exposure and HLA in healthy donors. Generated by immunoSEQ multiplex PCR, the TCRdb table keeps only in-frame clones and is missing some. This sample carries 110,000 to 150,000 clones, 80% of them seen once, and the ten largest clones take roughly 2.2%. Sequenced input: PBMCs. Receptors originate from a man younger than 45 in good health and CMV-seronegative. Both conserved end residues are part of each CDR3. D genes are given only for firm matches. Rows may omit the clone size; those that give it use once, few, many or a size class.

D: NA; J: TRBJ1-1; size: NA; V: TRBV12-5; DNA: NA; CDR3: CASGFGSGTGEAFF
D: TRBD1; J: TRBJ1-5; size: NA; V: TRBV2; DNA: TGTGCCAGCACCCTGACAGGGCTTCAGCCCCAGCATTTT; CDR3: CASTLTGLQPQHF
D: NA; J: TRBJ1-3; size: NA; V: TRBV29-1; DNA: TGCAGCGTCCAGGGATCTGGAAACACCATATATTTT; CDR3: CSVQGSGNTIYF
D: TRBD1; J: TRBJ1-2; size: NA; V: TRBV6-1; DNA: TGTGCCAGCAGTAACGACAGGGGGCGAGGCTACACCTTC; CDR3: CASSNDRGRGYTF
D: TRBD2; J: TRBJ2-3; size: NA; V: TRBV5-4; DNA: TGTGCCAGCAGCTTGGGTGCCGGACGCGTCGGGAGGACAGATACGCAGTATTTT; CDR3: CASSLGAGRVGRTDTQYF
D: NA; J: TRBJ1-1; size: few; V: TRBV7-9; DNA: TGTGCCAGCAGCTCGAGTGGGAACACTGAAGCTTTCTTT; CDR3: CASSSSGNTEAFF
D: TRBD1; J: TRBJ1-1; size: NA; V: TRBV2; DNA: TGTGCCAGCAAGCTCGGGGACAGGGGCCATACTGAAGCTTTCTTT; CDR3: CASKLGDRGHTEAFF
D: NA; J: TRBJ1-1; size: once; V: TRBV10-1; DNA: TGCGCCAGCAGTGACAGGTTCGGCACTGAAGCTTTCTTT; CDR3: CASSDRFGTEAFF
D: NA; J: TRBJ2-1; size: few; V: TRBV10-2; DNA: TGCGCCAGCAGTACGGGATATGAGCAGTTCTTC; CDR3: CASSTGYEQFF
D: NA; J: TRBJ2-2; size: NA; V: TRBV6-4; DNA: TGTGCCAGCAGACCGGGAACGAACACCGGGGAGCTGTTTTTT; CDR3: CASRPGTNTGELFF
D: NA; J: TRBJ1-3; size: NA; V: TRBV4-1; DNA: TGCGCCAGCAACCCTCGGGGGGGGCTTGGAAACACCATATATTTT; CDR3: CASNPRGGLGNTIYF
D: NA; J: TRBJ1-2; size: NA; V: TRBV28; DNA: TGTGCCAGCAGTTTAACCCCGGGGGGCTATGGCTACACCTTC; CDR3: CASSLTPGGYGYTF
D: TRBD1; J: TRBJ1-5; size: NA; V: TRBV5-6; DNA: TGTGCCAGCAGCTTGGGTACAGGGGGGAGTAGGCCCCAGCATTTT; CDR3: CASSLGTGGSRPQHF
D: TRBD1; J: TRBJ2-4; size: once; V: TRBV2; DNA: TGTGCCAGCAGTCGCCCGGGACAGGGGGACGAAAACATTCAGTACTTC; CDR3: CASSRPGQGDENIQYF
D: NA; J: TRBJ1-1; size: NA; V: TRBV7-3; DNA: TGTGCCAGCAAAGGACTGCTGAACACTGAAGCTTTCTTT; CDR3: CASKGLLNTEAFF
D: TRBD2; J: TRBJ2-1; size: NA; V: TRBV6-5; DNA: TGTGCCAGCAAACCGACTAGCGGTTACAATGAGCAGTTCTTC; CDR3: CASKPTSGYNEQFF
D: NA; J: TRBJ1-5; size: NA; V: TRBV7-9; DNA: TGTGCCAGCAGCTCGACGGGGGGAGGCAATCAGCCCCAGCATTTT; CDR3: CASSSTGGGNQPQHF
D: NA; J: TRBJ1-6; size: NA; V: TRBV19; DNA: TGTGCCAGTAGTATGGGGCAGAATAATTCACCCCTCCACTTT; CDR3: CASSMGQNNSPLHF
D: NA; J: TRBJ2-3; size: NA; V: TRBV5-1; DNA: TGCGCCAGCAGCTTGGTTACGGGGGATATGACAGATACGCAGTATTTT; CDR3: CASSLVTGDMTDTQYF
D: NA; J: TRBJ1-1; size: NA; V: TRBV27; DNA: TGTGCCAGCAGTTTGCTCCCGGGGACTGAAGCTTTCTTT; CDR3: CASSLLPGTEAFF
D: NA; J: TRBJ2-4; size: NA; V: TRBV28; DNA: TGTGCCAGCAGTCCATACGACCCCTCGGGAAACATTCAGTACTTC; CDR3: CASSPYDPSGNIQYF
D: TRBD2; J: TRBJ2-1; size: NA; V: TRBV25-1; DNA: TGTGCCAGCAGTTGGGGGGGTTCCTACAATGAGCAGTTCTTC; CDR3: CASSWGGSYNEQFF
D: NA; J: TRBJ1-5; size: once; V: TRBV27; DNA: TGTGCCAGCAGTCCCTACGGTCCAGGGGTGAATCAGCCCCAGCATTTT; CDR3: CASSPYGPGVNQPQHF
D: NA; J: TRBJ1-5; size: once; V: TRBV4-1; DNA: TGCGCCAGCAGCCAATTACGGGGAGAGCCCCAGCATTTT; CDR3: CASSQLRGEPQHF
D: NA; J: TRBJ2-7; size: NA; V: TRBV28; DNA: TGTGCCAGCAGTTTATACAGGCGGGGGCAGTACTTC; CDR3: CASSLYRRGQYF
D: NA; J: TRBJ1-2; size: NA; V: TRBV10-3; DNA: TGTGCCATCAGTGTAGCAGGGAAGCGTGGCTACACCTTC; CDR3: CAISVAGKRGYTF
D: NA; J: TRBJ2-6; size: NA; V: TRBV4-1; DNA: TGCGCCAGCAGCCAAGAGAGGGGGTCTGGGGCCAACGTCCTGACTTTC; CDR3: CASSQERGSGANVLTF
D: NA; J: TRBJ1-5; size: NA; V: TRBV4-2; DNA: TGTGCCAGCAGTGGGCAGGGTAATCAGCCCCAGCATTTT; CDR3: CASSGQGNQPQHF
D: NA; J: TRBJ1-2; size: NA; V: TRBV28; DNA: TGTGCCATCTGTAAAGGGGATAAGGGAATGAAAGGCTACACCTTC; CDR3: CAICKGDKGMKGYTF
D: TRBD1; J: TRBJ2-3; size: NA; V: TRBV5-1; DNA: TGCGCCAGCAGCTTTTCGGACAGGGGAAGAGATACGCAGTATTTT; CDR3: CASSFSDRGRDTQYF
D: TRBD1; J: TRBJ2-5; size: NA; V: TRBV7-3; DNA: TGTGCCAGCAGCTTTTCCTGGACAGGGGAAGAGACCCAGTACTTC; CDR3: CASSFSWTGEETQYF
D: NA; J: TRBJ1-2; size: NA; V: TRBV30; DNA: TGTGCCTGGAGTTTAGGGGACACCTACACCTTC; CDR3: CAWSLGDTYTF
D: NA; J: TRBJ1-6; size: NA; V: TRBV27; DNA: TGTGCCACCTCACAGAAACAGGCAGGGTTATCACCCCTCCACTTT; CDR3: CATSQKQAGLSPLHF
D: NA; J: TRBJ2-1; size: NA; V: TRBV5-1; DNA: TGCGCCAGCGGAGTTCGGGCGGGATACAATGAGCAGTTCTTC; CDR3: CASGVRAGYNEQFF
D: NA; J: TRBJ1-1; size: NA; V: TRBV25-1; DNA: TGTGCCAGCAGTGAATACAGGGACACTGAAGCTTTCTTT; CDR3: CASSEYRDTEAFF
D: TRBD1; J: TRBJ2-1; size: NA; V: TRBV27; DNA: TGTGCCAGCAGTTTATGGACAGGGGGCTCCTACAATGAGCAGTTCTTC; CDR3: CASSLWTGGSYNEQFF
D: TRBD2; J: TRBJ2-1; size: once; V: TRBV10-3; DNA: TGTGCCATCAGTGAACCCTACGCTAGCGGTCCTACCTACAATGAGCAGTTCTTC; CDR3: CAISEPYASGPTYNEQFF